What follows are 19 T cell receptor beta chains derived from one specimen sequenced in a study of OX40 agonist ivuxolimab in advanced cancers. TCRdb's copy holds only in-frame clones and misses some; the assay was immunoSEQ multiplex PCR. Of roughly 64,000 clones in the sample, approximately 90% are singletons; the top ten hold roughly 0.45%. Specimen: CD4+ or CD8+ T cells sorted from blood, collected in a trial of the OX40 agonist ivuxolimab. These TCRs come from an adult with an advanced solid tumor such as melanoma, head and neck, liver or kidney cancer.

The chain employs TRBV6-5 and TRBJ2-5, with 12 bases fitting TRBD1. J was trimmed by 5 bases and V by 6 bases; bases with no gene match: 7. CDR3 size: 15 residues. Germline V gene sequence: CDR1 MNHEY, CDR2 SVGAGI. The CDR3 sequence is CASRPGTGGLETQYF. The CDR3 nucleotides are TGTGCCAGCAGACCCGGGACAGGGGGCTTGGAGACCCAGTACTTC.

The chain combines TRBV14 with TRBJ1-2; D is undetermined. V lost 1 base to trimming and J lost 8 bases, with 8 bases between them. From germline, CDR1 is SGHDN and CDR2 FVKESK. The CDR3 has 12 residues. The CDR3 coding sequence is TGTGCCAGCAGCCAAGTAACCGGCGGCTACACCTTC. Its translation: CASSQVTGGYTF.

This rearrangement joins TRBV27 to TRBJ1-1; D not resolved. Trimming shortened V by 7 bases and J by 6 bases, and 21 bases separated the two germline ends. Germline V gene lookup returns CDR1 MNHEY and CDR2 SMNVEV (reference sequence). The length of the CDR3 is 15 residues. CDR3 DNA: TGTGCCAGCAATGCCATCGCAGTAAGTCGTTCTGAAGCTTTCTTT. It codes for CASNAIAVSRSEAFF.

The rearrangement joins TRBV9 to TRBJ2-2; D could derive from TRBD1 or TRBD2 (5 bases each). V was pared by 5 bases and J by 3 bases, with 17 bases between. Germline CDR1 and CDR2: SGDLS and YYNGEE. CDR3 length: 16 residues. The CDR3 coding sequence is TGTGCCAGCAGTGTGTGGGTGGGGACGGACACCGGGGAGCTGTTTTTT. Translation: CASSVWVGTDTGELFF.

The chain links TRBV5-1 to TRBJ2-7, with TRBD2 identical over 8 bases. Trimming at V came to 4 bases and at J to 5 bases, leaving 17 bases not matched to a gene. CDR1 and CDR2 from the germline V gene are SGHRS and YFSETQ. This CDR3 is 17 amino acids long. Written as DNA, the CDR3 is TGCGCCAGCAGCAACGCGCTGGGACTAGTTGCCACCAACGAGCAGTACTTC. Translating gives CASSNALGLVATNEQYF.

This sequence joins TRBV19 and TRBJ2-3, with 8 bases identical to TRBD1. The J segment lost 4 bases and the V segment lost 7 bases, leaving 4 bases of the junction unmatched. The CDR3 sequence is 13 residues long. Germline V CDR1 and CDR2: LNHDA, SQIVND (reference sequence). Here the CDR3 DNA reads TGTGCCAGTACCCCGGGACAGGCAGATACGCAGTATTTT. Its protein is CASTPGQADTQYF.

The V and J genes are TRBV6-1 and TRBJ1-2, with 8 bases identical to TRBD1. Trimming took 6 bases from V and 0 from J; bases not matched to a gene: 6. The CDR3 is made up of 15 amino acids. From germline, CDR1 is MNHNS and CDR2 SASEGT. CDR3 nucleotides: TGTGCCAGCAGGATGGACAGGGAGCCTAACTATGGCTACACCTTC. Translating it yields CASRMDREPNYGYTF.

The chain carries TRBV5-1 and TRBJ1-2; D unclear. This CDR3 comprises 11 residues. The ends were cut back, 6 bases at V and 6 bases at J, with 9 bases in the middle. CDR1 and CDR2 from the germline V gene are SGHRS and YFSETQ. The CDR3 region has the DNA TGCGCCAGCAAAAATGGAGATGGCTACACCTTC. As protein: CASKNGDGYTF.

CDR3 in DNA: TGTGCCTGGGGGGGTTACGGAAACACCATATATTTT. Its protein product is CAWGGYGNTIYF. The chain joins TRBV30 to TRBJ1-3; tentative D call: TRBD1 (5 bases). The CDR3 is 12 residues long. The ends were cut back, 5 bases at V and 4 bases at J, with 9 bases in the middle. Germline CDR1 reads GTSNPN; CDR2 reads SVGIG (reference sequence).

This clone was seen only once. The gene calls are TRBV30 and TRBJ1-5, with D uncertain. Trimming left V 2 bases short and J 0 bases short, with 8 bases between. The CDR3 runs to 14 residues. Germline lookup yields CDR1 GTSNPN and CDR2 SVGIG (reference sequence). In DNA form, the CDR3 reads TGTGCCTGGAGTTCGGCAGATAGCAATCAGCCCCAGCATTTT. Residues: CAWSSADSNQPQHF.

The chain recombines TRBV5-4 with TRBJ2-2; TRBD2 matches 10 bases. The junction had 11 bases not matched to a gene; V was cut back by 0 bases and J by 3 bases. This CDR3 is built from 19 residues. CDR1 and CDR2 from the germline V gene are SGHNT and YYREEE (reference sequence). In DNA, the CDR3 is TGTGCCAGCAGCTTGGCGAGGGGACTAGCGATTACCTACACCGGGGAGCTGTTTTTT. This encodes CASSLARGLAITYTGELFF. The variable domain in full, completed from reference TRBV5-4 and TRBJ2-2, reads ETGVTQSPTHLIKTRGQQVTLRCSSQSGHNTVSWYQQALGQGPQFIFQYYREEENGRGNFPPRFSGLQFPNYSSELNVNALELDDSALYLCASSLARGLAITYTGELFFGEGSRLTVL.

This clone turned up a few times. The chain employs TRBV10-1 and TRBJ2-6; D is undetermined. CDR3 size: 14 residues. Germline V gene sequence: CDR1 WNHNN, CDR2 SYGVQD (reference sequence). Deletions cut 4 bases from V and 0 bases from J, with 4 bases between. CDR3 DNA: TGCGCCAGCAGTGGAAGCTCTGGGGCCAACGTCCTGACTTTC. Protein product: CASSGSSGANVLTF.

The V and J genes are TRBV6-1 and TRBJ2-3, with D unclear. CDR1 MNHNS and CDR2 SASEGT come from the germline V gene. CDR3 size: 13 residues. V was cut by 1 base and J by 1 base, with 3 bases left in between. The CDR3 loop is CASSEVGTDTQYF. The CDR3 DNA reads as TGTGCCAGCAGTGAAGTGGGCACAGATACGCAGTATTTT.

The V and J genes are TRBV30 and TRBJ2-7; tentative D call: TRBD1 (7 bases). Trimming shortened V by 4 bases and J by 4 bases, and 14 bases separated the two germline ends. This CDR3 has 13 residues. Germline loops: CDR1 GTSNPN, CDR2 SVGIG (reference sequence). Here the CDR3 reads CAWIGRGVYEQYF. CDR3 coding DNA: TGTGCCTGGATCGGCAGGGGGGTATACGAGCAGTACTTC.

J is TRBJ1-3 and V is TRBV6-6, with TRBD1 matching 7 bases. From germline, CDR1 is MNHNY and CDR2 SVGAGI (reference sequence). There are 15 residues in the CDR3. J lost 0 bases, V lost 2 bases, and 1 base had no gene match. The CDR3 is CASSYGQVSGNTIYF. In DNA, the CDR3 is TGTGCCAGCAGTTACGGACAGGTCTCTGGAAACACCATATATTTT.

This chain uses TRBV5-1 with TRBJ2-2; D perhaps matches TRBD2 (6 bases). Germline CDR1 and CDR2: SGHRS and YFSETQ. The V gene lost 0 bases and the J gene lost 6 bases, with 9 bases spanning the gap. There are 14 residues in the CDR3. CDR3: CASSLAGEPGELFF. The CDR3, as DNA: TGCGCCAGCAGCTTGGCGGGGGAGCCCGGGGAGCTGTTTTTT.

The chain couples TRBV18 to TRBJ1-5; D is uncertain. The CDR3 loop spans 15 amino acids. Germline V gives CDR1 KGHSH, CDR2 LQKENI. The V end lost 1 base, the J end lost 7 bases, and 14 bases lay between the germline ends. The CDR3: CASSPQASMSQPQHF. The CDR3 bases are TGTGCCAGCTCACCACAGGCGTCGATGAGCCAGCCCCAGCATTTT. Filled out from reference TRBV18 and TRBJ1-5, the complete variable domain reads NAGVMQNPRHLVRRRGQEARLRCSPMKGHSHVYWYRQLPEEGLKFMVYLQKENIIDESGMPKERFSAEFPKEGPSILRIQQVVRGDSAAYFCASSPQASMSQPQHFGDGTRLSIL.

This chain links TRBV7-9 with TRBJ2-2, with TRBD2 matching 11 bases. The V gene end was trimmed by 5 bases and the J gene end by 1 base; junction bases not matched to a gene: 9. The CDR3 consists of 18 residues. Per germline, CDR1 SEHNR and CDR2 FQNEAQ (reference sequence). Written as DNA, the CDR3 is TGTGCCAGCAGCACCCCCGGGACTAGCGGAGAGAACACCGGGGAGCTGTTTTTT. This codes for CASSTPGTSGENTGELFF.

V usage is TRBV7-9 and J usage is TRBJ2-5; 7 bases are shared with TRBD1. This CDR3 has 17 amino acids. J was trimmed by 2 bases and V by 5 bases; bases with no gene match: 14. Germline CDR1 reads SEHNR; CDR2 reads FQNEAQ (reference sequence). The CDR3 DNA is TGTGCCAGCAGCCCAGGCTCAGGGGGACAGAGGCAAGAGACCCAGTACTTC. Translating gives CASSPGSGGQRQETQYF.